This entry lists 9 T cell receptor beta chains sequenced from one sample in a study of blood T cell repertoires in COVID-19. This table comes from immunoSEQ multiplex PCR, and its TCRdb copy is limited to in-frame clones, with some not included. Altogether 330,000 or so clones are present, roughly 90% being singletons, with the ten largest covering approximately 1%. Material for sequencing was PBMCs or T cells enriched from blood (not recorded which). Source of these receptors: a woman between 25 and 40 years old who had been exposed to COVID-19.

This chain uses TRBV2 with TRBJ2-5, with TRBD2 as a possible D gene (6 bases). V was clipped by 3 bases and J by 5 bases, with 16 bases between them. Germline assignment: CDR1 SNHLY and CDR2 FYNNEI. The CDR3 has 15 residues. The CDR3 loop reads CASSEDLGRSETQYF. The CDR3 DNA is TGTGCCAGCAGTGAGGATTTGGGGAGGAGTGAGACCCAGTACTTC.

The V call is TRBV28, the J call TRBJ1-3; D is ambiguous. Germline loops: CDR1 MDHEN, CDR2 SYDVKM. CDR3 length: 13 residues. V lost 6 bases and J 3 bases, leaving 9 bases between the germline ends. The CDR3 protein is CASSPADGNTIYF. DNA of the CDR3: TGTGCCAGCAGCCCCGCGGATGGAAACACCATATATTTT.

This sequence joins TRBV25-1 and TRBJ1-2, with 9 bases fitting TRBD1. Germline V gene lookup returns CDR1 MGHDK and CDR2 SYGVNS. The CDR3 loop spans 12 amino acids. Trimming removed 8 bases from V and 5 bases from J; junction bases left unmatched: 3. CDR3 region: CASGTGIYGYTF. CDR3 DNA: TGTGCCAGCGGGACAGGGATATATGGCTACACCTTC.

This clone has just a few counts. The V call is TRBV6-5, the J call TRBJ1-2; D is undetermined. Germline CDR1 MNHEY, CDR2 SVGAGI. V lost 0 bases to trimming and J lost 3 bases, with 11 bases between them. The CDR3 runs 15 residues. CDR3 coding DNA: TGTGCCAGCAGTTACTCGATAGGGAGAGACTATGGCTACACCTTC. This codes for CASSYSIGRDYGYTF.

V is TRBV10-1 and J is TRBJ2-3; 14 bases line up with TRBD2. After removal of 3 bases from V and 3 bases from J, the junction contained 11 bases not matched to a gene. CDR1 is WNHNN, CDR2 SYGVQD, per germline (reference sequence). This CDR3 comprises 19 residues. This chain's CDR3 is CASSEPRLAGGPGTDTQYF. As DNA, the CDR3 is TGCGCCAGCAGTGAACCCCGACTAGCGGGAGGGCCGGGAACAGATACGCAGTATTTT.

The chain is built from TRBV21-1 and TRBJ1-5; TRBD1, the table's D call, lacks a check against the DNA. TRBV21-1 constitutes a pseudogene. The length of the CDR3 is 17 residues. CDR3 loop: CASSTRQGVPSNQPQHF. DNA of the CDR3: TGTGCCAGCAGCACCCGACAGGGGGTTCCTAGCAATCAGCCCCAGCATTTT.

The chain links TRBV5-5 to TRBJ1-2; tentatively, D is TRBD1 (5 bases). Trimming removed 0 bases from V and 5 bases from J, with 23 bases in between. Per germline, CDR1 SGHKS and CDR2 YYEKEE (reference sequence). CDR3 length: 18 residues. The CDR3 DNA reads as TGTGCCAGCAGCTTGGAGTCCCTCCCAGGGATTGGGAGGTATGGCTACACCTTC. It encodes CASSLESLPGIGRYGYTF.

This sequence joins TRBV27 and TRBJ1-2; D uncertain. Trimming took 5 bases from V and 8 from J, leaving 21 bases between them. The germline CDR1 and CDR2 sequences are MNHEY and SMNVEV (reference sequence). This CDR3 is 15 amino acids long. This chain's CDR3 is CASSPRASPRRGYTF. The CDR3 DNA sequence: TGTGCCAGCAGTCCACGGGCCTCGCCCCGGAGGGGCTACACCTTC.

This clone has a single count. In DNA, the CDR3 is TGCGCCAGCAGCTGGGGACCGACTAGCGGGAGCAATGAGCAGTTCTTC. This translates into CASSWGPTSGSNEQFF. This chain links TRBV5-1 with TRBJ2-1; 12 positions agree with TRBD2. Trimming cost V 3 bases and J 6 bases; bases outside gene matches: 7. The CDR3 totals 16 residues. Germline V CDR1 and CDR2: SGHRS, YFSETQ. The entire variable domain, with the rest obtained from reference TRBV5-1 and TRBJ2-1, is as follows: KAGVTQTPRYLIKTRGQQVTLSCSPISGHRSVSWYQQTPGQGLQFLFEYFSETQRNKGNFPGRFSGRQFSNSRSEMNVSTLELGDSALYLCASSWGPTSGSNEQFFGPGTRLTVL.